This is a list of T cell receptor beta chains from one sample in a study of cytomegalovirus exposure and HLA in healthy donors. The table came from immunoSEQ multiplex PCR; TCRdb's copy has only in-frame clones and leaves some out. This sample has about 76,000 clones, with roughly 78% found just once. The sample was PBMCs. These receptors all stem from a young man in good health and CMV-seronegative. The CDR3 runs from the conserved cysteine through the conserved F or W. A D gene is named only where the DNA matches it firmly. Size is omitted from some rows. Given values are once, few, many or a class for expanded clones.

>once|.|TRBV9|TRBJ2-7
TGTGCCAGCAGCGCCTCGGGGGAACCAACCTACGAGCAGTACTTC
CASSASGEPTYEQYF
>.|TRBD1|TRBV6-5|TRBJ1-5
TGTGCCAGCAGCCCCGGACAGGCTAATCAGCCCCAGCATTTT
CASSPGQANQPQHF
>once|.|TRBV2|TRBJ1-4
TGTGCCAGCAGGGGCAGGGGTTTGGGAAAACTGTTTTTT
CASRGRGLGKLFF
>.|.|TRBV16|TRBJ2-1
TGTGCCAGCAGCCAATTAGAGGCAGGGCATGAGCAGTTCTTC
CASSQLEAGHEQFF
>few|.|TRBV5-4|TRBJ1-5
TGTGCCAGCAGCGCGGGGCCTAGTAATCAGCCCCAGCATTTT
CASSAGPSNQPQHF
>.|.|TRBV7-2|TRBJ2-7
TGTGCCAGCAGCCCGATTAGAGGATACGAGCAGTACTTC
CASSPIRGYEQYF
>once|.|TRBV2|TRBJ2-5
TGTGCCAGCAGTGGGTCTAGCGTTGCGACCCAGTACTTC
CASSGSSVATQYF
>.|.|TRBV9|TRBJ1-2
TGTGCCAGCAGCGTAGCGCGAGTTTCCCAGGGAACGAGTAGCTATGGCTACACCTTC
CASSVARVSQGTSSYGYTF
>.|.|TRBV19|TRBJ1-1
TGTGCCAGTAGTATAAATCGGAACACTGAAGCTTTCTTT
CASSINRNTEAFF
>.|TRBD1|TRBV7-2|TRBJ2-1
TGTGCCAGCAGCCCTGACGGGACAGGGAGCAAGGAGGAGTTCTTC
CASSPDGTGSKEEFF